Listed here are 19 T cell receptor beta chains from one sample, sequenced in a study of CD8 T cells in Susac syndrome (dated by TCRdb to the late 2010s). Library construction relied on the immunoSEQ multiplex PCR assay. RNA was extracted using the RNeasy kit, and roughly 0.5 to 1 microgram was reverse transcribed with random hexamers. TCRdb took the public reads, trimmed them with fastp at Q25, ran MiXCR for clone calling and kept in-frame beta chains. Every CDR3 protein is listed once, alongside the most common genes and DNA of its rows. Within this sample are around 130,000 distinct CDR3 sequences, with 85% to 95% of them counted one time only. The ten largest clonotypes hold roughly 0.095% of the sample. The specimen was CD4+ T cells from PBMCs. The source is a human donor in good health.

This chain uses TRBV5-1 with TRBJ1-6; D is possibly TRBD1 (6 bases). V was clipped by 0 bases and J by 7 bases, with 11 bases between them. The CDR3 has 15 residues. Per germline, CDR1 SGHRS and CDR2 YFSETQ. CDR3 DNA: TGCGCCAGCAGCTTGGAGGGACACGCCAATTCACCCCTCCACTTT. Its protein product is CASSLEGHANSPLHF.

The CDR3 DNA is TGCATGACTGGGGAGCCTAGTCAAGAGACCCAGTACTTC. Translation gives CMTGEPSQETQYF. The chain joins TRBV20-1 to TRBJ2-5; D perhaps matches TRBD2 (5 bases). The germline V gene has CDR1 DFQATT and CDR2 SNEGSKA (reference sequence). CDR3 length equals 13 residues.

J is TRBJ2-7 and V is TRBV3-1, with 9 bases identical to TRBD2. V gave up 1 base and J gave up 2 bases; unmatched junction bases: 6. Germline loops: CDR1 LGHDT, CDR2 YNNKEL (reference sequence). This CDR3 region has 16 residues. CDR3 nucleotides: TGTGCCAGCAGCCAAGCGGGGGGACTAGCAGCCTACGAGCAGTACTTC. Encoded protein: CASSQAGGLAAYEQYF.

The rearrangement joins TRBV27 to TRBJ2-7, with D tentatively TRBD1 or TRBD2 (5 bases each). This CDR3 is 14 amino acids long. V was trimmed by 2 bases and J by 3 bases, leaving 11 bases between them. The germline gives CDR1 MNHEY, CDR2 SMNVEV (reference sequence). This CDR3 is CASSLRGDYYEQYF. As DNA, the CDR3 is TGTGCCAGCAGTTTACGGGGCGACTACTACGAGCAGTACTTC.

The chain employs TRBV20-1 and TRBJ2-1, with 12 bases aligning to TRBD2. CDR3 length: 14 amino acids. The germline V gene has CDR1 DFQATT and CDR2 SNEGSKA (reference sequence). The J segment lost 8 bases and the V segment lost 3 bases, leaving 5 bases of the junction unmatched. The CDR3 protein is CSASTSGRLDEQFF. The DNA of the CDR3 is TGCAGTGCTAGTACTAGCGGGAGGCTCGATGAGCAGTTCTTC.

This clonotype was observed once. This rearrangement joins TRBV7-9 to TRBJ1-4; D not resolved. CDR1 SEHNR and CDR2 FQNEAQ come from the germline V gene (reference sequence). The V gene lost 5 bases and the J gene lost 5 bases, with 15 bases spanning the gap. The CDR3 covers 15 residues. The CDR3 loop is CASSPDLGGNEKLFF. The CDR3 nucleotides are TGTGCCAGCAGCCCGGACCTGGGCGGAAATGAAAAACTGTTTTTT.

The CDR3, as DNA: TGTGCCAGCAGTTCGACAGGGAGGACTGAAGCTTTCTTT. Translation: CASSSTGRTEAFF. The chain employs TRBV12-3 or TRBV12-4 and TRBJ1-1; 7 bases agree with TRBD1. This CDR3 comprises 13 residues. The trim removed 4 bases at V and 5 bases at J, leaving 4 bases unmatched.

The chain joins TRBV14 to TRBJ2-3; 9 positions agree with TRBD2. V lost 4 bases and J lost 4; bases outside the gene matches: 12. This CDR3 is 17 amino acids long. Germline CDR1 is SGHDN and CDR2 is FVKESK. The CDR3 sequence: CASSRLIAGDHADTQYF. Here the CDR3 DNA reads TGTGCCAGCAGCCGACTTATAGCGGGAGATCATGCAGATACGCAGTATTTT.

The J gene is TRBJ1-5, the V gene TRBV6-6; D call uncertain. This CDR3 comprises 14 residues. V lost 6 bases and J lost 5, with 14 bases in between. The germline CDR1 and CDR2 sequences are MNHNY and SVGAGI (reference sequence). CDR3 sequence reads: CASSLGSLHQPQHF. The CDR3, as DNA: TGTGCCAGCAGCCTAGGGAGTCTACATCAGCCCCAGCATTTT.

The gene calls are TRBV6-6 and TRBJ2-1; the match to TRBD1 covers 12 bases. The ends lost 0 bases at V and 10 bases at J; junction bases unmatched: 4. The length of the CDR3 is 15 residues. Germline assignment: CDR1 MNHNY and CDR2 SVGAGI (reference sequence). CDR3 amino acids: CASSYSGQGAGEQFF. For the CDR3, the DNA is TGTGCCAGCAGTTACTCGGGACAGGGGGCGGGCGAGCAGTTCTTC.

The V call is TRBV19, the J call TRBJ2-1, with 9 bases matching TRBD2. Germline CDR1 and CDR2: LNHDA and SQIVND (reference sequence). The CDR3 runs to 15 residues. Trimming removed 3 bases from V and 5 bases from J; junction bases left unmatched: 5. The CDR3 here is CASSMLASGNNEQFF. CDR3 nucleotides: TGTGCCAGTAGTATGTTGGCTAGCGGGAACAATGAGCAGTTCTTC.

The rearrangement links TRBV12-3 or TRBV12-4 to TRBJ2-2; unclear D gene. The CDR3 length is 15 residues. V lost 3 bases to trimming and J lost 2 bases, with 10 bases between them. The chain's CDR3 is CASSFDPRNTGELFF. The CDR3 region has the DNA TGTGCCAGCAGTTTTGACCCACGAAACACCGGGGAGCTGTTTTTT.

The chain couples TRBV6-5 to TRBJ2-2, with D possibly being TRBD1 (6 bases). This CDR3 is built from 15 residues. The germline V gene has CDR1 MNHEY and CDR2 SVGAGI. V shed 3 bases and J shed 7 bases, with 15 bases lying between them. CDR3 nucleotide sequence: TGTGCCAGCAGTTATGAGAGGGTAGGGGGCGGGGAGCTGTTTTTT. Protein sequence: CASSYERVGGGELFF.

This rearrangement joins TRBV15 to TRBJ2-3, with D unresolved. Per germline, CDR1 LNHNV and CDR2 YYDKDF (reference sequence). The CDR3 covers 12 residues. V shed 4 bases and J shed 2 bases, with 4 bases lying between them. The CDR3 region is CATSKVTDTQYF. CDR3 nucleotide sequence: TGTGCCACCAGCAAAGTCACAGATACGCAGTATTTT.

The chain has TRBV9 and TRBJ2-6; D remains unclear. Deletions cut 4 bases from V and 1 base from J, with 3 bases between. The CDR3 totals 13 residues. From germline, CDR1 is SGDLS and CDR2 YYNGEE. For the CDR3, the DNA is TGTGCCAGCAGCCAATCTGGGGCCAACGTCCTGACTTTC. This codes for CASSQSGANVLTF.

The chain links TRBV28 to TRBJ2-7; 10 positions match TRBD2. Looked up from germline, CDR1 is MDHEN and CDR2 is SYDVKM. The CDR3 is 15 residues long. The J segment lost 2 bases and the V segment lost 4 bases, leaving 5 bases of the junction unmatched. CDR3 region: CASSSAGGPTYEQYF. CDR3 coding DNA: TGTGCCAGCAGTTCAGCGGGAGGGCCGACCTACGAGCAGTACTTC. Variable domain in full (rest from reference TRBV28 and TRBJ2-7): DVKVTQSSRYLVKRTGEKVFLECVQDMDHENMFWYRQDPGLGLRLIYFSYDVKMKEKGDIPEGYSVSREKKERFSLILESASTNQTSMYLCASSSAGGPTYEQYFGPGTRLTVT.

This chain uses TRBV20-1 with TRBJ1-5, with D perhaps matching TRBD1 (5 bases). Trimming cost V 2 bases and J 2 bases, with 13 bases left between them. The CDR3 extends over 15 amino acids. The V gene's germline CDR1 is DFQATT and CDR2 SNEGSKA (reference sequence). CDR3 region: CSARTWDFGNQPQHF. CDR3 in DNA: TGCAGTGCTAGAACGTGGGACTTTGGCAATCAGCCCCAGCATTTT.

This rearrangement joins TRBV7-8 to TRBJ2-1; tentative D call: TRBD2 (6 bases). Trimming removed 4 bases at V and 0 bases at J, with 13 bases between. Germline V lookup: CDR1 SGHVS, CDR2 FQNEAQ. The CDR3 is made up of 16 amino acids. The CDR3: CASSSSNGGSYNEQFF. CDR3 sequence (DNA): TGTGCCAGCAGCTCCTCTAACGGGGGCTCCTACAATGAGCAGTTCTTC. Combining the CDR3 with reference TRBV7-8 and TRBJ2-1 gives the whole variable domain GAGVSQSPRYKVAKRGQDVALRCDPISGHVSLFWYQQALGQGPEFLTYFQNEAQLDKSGLPSDRFFAERPEGSVSTLKIQRTQQEDSAVYLCASSSSNGGSYNEQFFGPGTRLTVL.

The chain links TRBV5-6 to TRBJ1-2, with 12 bases lining up with TRBD1. CDR3 length: 16 amino acids. Per germline, CDR1 SGHDT and CDR2 YYEEEE. V trimming: 4 bases; J trimming: 4 bases; junction bases outside the gene matches: 8. The CDR3 bases are TGTGCCAGCAGCCGTGTGGGGGACAGGGGGCCCTATGGCTACACCTTC. Its protein product is CASSRVGDRGPYGYTF.